This TCR beta chain was profiled in a study of vaccination and CD4 T cells after COVID-19. Study outcomes and limitations: Spike mono-reactivity was evident in 304 of the 307 vaccine-specific clones derived from convalescent patients. With convalescent patients, a median approximately 86% of reactive clones emerged solely after vaccination.

Noted treatment: approximately nine-day PBMC culture with coronavirus spike peptide pools or control peptides (ViraFEST assay). ViraFEST used peptide pools to expand antigen-specific T cells before TCR sequencing. This CDR3 contains 12 residues. Germline V lookup: CDR1 SGHNT, CDR2 YYREEE (reference sequence). Deletions cut 4 bases from V and 4 bases from J, with 8 bases between. Worth noting for this clonotype: The antigen is undetermined.

With the Oncomine TCR Beta short-read assay, DNA from cultured CD4+ T cells was sequenced. TCRdb recomputed calls from the PCR reads with MiXCR, one row per CDR3 protein. The repertoire holds roughly 20,000 distinct CDR3 sequences, around half seen once, with about 4% in the top ten. This sequence was found in a human donor who had recovered from COVID-19. The V gene is TRBV5-4, the J gene TRBJ1-2; the D gene is possibly TRBD1 (6 bases). The sample consisted of CD4+ T cells from blood, cultured in vitro, taken before SARS-CoV-2 vaccination. The CDR3 DNA is TGTGCCAGCAGCGTGGACAGCTATGGCTACACCTTC. It translates to CASSVDSYGYTF. Looking up the rest from reference TRBV5-4 and TRBJ1-2 gives the full variable domain: ETGVTQSPTHLIKTRGQQVTLRCSSQSGHNTVSWYQQALGQGPQFIFQYYREEENGRGNFPPRFSGLQFPNYSSELNVNALELDDSALYLCASSVDSYGYTFGSGTRLTVV.